The 24 T cell receptor delta chains listed next were all sequenced from one sample in a study of gammadelta T cells in human blood. TCRdb reapplied CATT to the RT-PCR reads. The table shows 650 to 850 delta-chain clones, with 45% to 70% occurring only once. Sequencing input: Vgamma9Vdelta2 gamma-delta T cells from cord blood. The receptor set was obtained from a newborn.

As concerns this clone: A read error is likely here: a far larger clone is one base away. At the DNA level, this CDR3 is encoded by other sequences in the same sample as well. The chain carries TRDV2 and TRDJ3, with TRDD3 matching 10 bases. The CDR3 runs to 18 residues. Germline assignment: CDR1 GEAIGNYY and CDR2 EKD. The CDR3 DNA follows: TGTGCCTGTGACACTGGGGGATACAGCCCCTGGGACACCCGACAGATGTTTTTT. This sequence encodes CACDTGGYSPWDTRQMFF.

A note on this clone: A far larger clone lies a single base away; this is likely a read error. The genes are TRDV2 and TRDJ3, with 11 bases aligning to TRDD3. The germline gives CDR1 GEAIGNYY, CDR2 EKD. The CDR3 consists of 17 residues. V trimming: 2 bases; J trimming: 3 bases; junction bases outside the gene matches: 2. The CDR3 spells CACDILGDIWDTRQMFF. CDR3 DNA sequence: TGTGCCTGTGACATACTGGGGGATATCTGGGACACCCGACAGATGTTTTTC.

A remark on this clone: A far larger clone is one nucleotide away, so this likely arose from a read error. This CDR3 is also generated by other DNA sequences in the sample. This chain links TRDV2 with TRDJ2, with 12 bases that match TRDD3. The trim removed 1 base at V and 6 bases at J, leaving 8 bases unmatched. The CDR3 is 17 amino acids. Germline assignment: CDR1 GEAIGNYY and CDR2 EKD. CDR3 sequence reads: CACDTGWGIRGSAQLFF. CDR3 nucleotide sequence: TGTGCCTGTGACACTGGCTGGGGGATACGCGGGTCAGCACAACTCTTCTTT.

Judged by abundance, this clone is large. This specimen includes other DNA sequences encoding the same CDR3. The rearrangement joins TRDV2 to TRDJ3; TRDD3 matches 10 bases. CDR1 is GEAIGNYY and CDR2 is EKD in the germline V gene. The CDR3 covers 20 residues. With V trimmed by 0 bases and J by 0 bases, 7 bases remained unmatched. CDR3 bases: TGTGCCTGTGACACCCTACTGGGGGATTCGAGCTCCTGGGACACCCGACAGATGTTTTTC. Translated, it gives CACDTLLGDSSSWDTRQMFF.

This clone is classed as medium-sized. A read error may be the cause here, since a much bigger clone is one base away. Other DNA sequences in the same sample also yield this CDR3. The rearrangement links TRDV2 to TRDJ3, with 12 bases identical to TRDD3. Germline values: CDR1 GEAIGNYY, CDR2 EKD. The CDR3 extends over 17 amino acids. CDR3 region: CACDILGDTWDTRQMFF. For the CDR3, the DNA is TGTGCCTGTGACATACTGGGGGATACCTGGGACACTCGACAGATGTTTTTC.

By frequency in the sample, this clone is medium-sized (0.01 to 0.1%). A clone one base away is much larger, so this may be a read error. The chain links TRDV2 to TRDJ3, with 11 bases lining up with TRDD3. Germline V gene data show CDR1 as GEAIGNYY and CDR2 as EKD. CDR3 length equals 19 residues. The chain's CDR3 is CACDPLWGIRSWDTRQTFF. CDR3 nucleotides: TGTGCCTGTGATCCTTTATGGGGGATACGCTCCTGGGACACCCGACAGACGTTTTTC.

Concerning this clone: This likely stems from a read error, as it lies one base from a far larger clone. This chain connects TRDV2 to TRDJ1; 7 nucleotides line up with TRDD3. This CDR3 has 16 amino acids. In germline, CDR1 is GEAIGNYY, CDR2 EKD. The chain's CDR3 is CAWDTPGGSYTDKLIF. As DNA, the CDR3 is TGTGCCTGGGACACCCCTGGGGGGTCATACACCGATAAACTCATCTTT.

Turning to this clone: This likely reflects a read error, since a far larger clone is one base away. V is TRDV2 and J is TRDJ1; 11 positions agree with TRDD3. Losses at the gene ends were 9 bases for V and 0 bases for J; bases not matched to a gene: 14. The CDR3 is 17 residues long. Germline assignment: CDR1 GEAIGNYY and CDR2 EKD. The CDR3 DNA reads as TGTGCCAGTGGCCGTGGGGGATACGGGGGATACACCGATAAACTCATCTTT. Its protein product is CASGRGGYGGYTDKLIF.

A word on this clone: This probably arose from a read error, given a far larger clone one base away. The J gene is TRDJ3, the V gene TRDV2, with TRDD3 matching over 7 bases. There are 19 residues in the CDR3. Germline CDR1 GEAIGNYY, CDR2 EKD. V shed 4 bases, J shed 0 bases, and the junction held 11 bases outside the gene matches. The CDR3 sequence: CACDPLWWIRSWDTRQMFF. CDR3 coding DNA: TGTGCCTGTGATCCTTTATGGTGGATACGCTCCTGGGACACCCGACAGATGTTTTTC.

For this clone: A read error likely explains this, since a far larger clone differs by one base. The chain is built from TRDV1 and TRDJ1; perhaps TRDD3 as D (5 bases). The CDR3 is made up of 18 amino acids. V gave up 1 base and J gave up 5 bases, with 23 bases separating them. CDR1 and CDR2 from the germline V gene are TSWWSYY and QGS. The DNA of the CDR3 is TGTGCTCTTGGGGAACAGGATCCACCTGTAATGGGGAGAGATAAACTCATCTTT. Translation: CALGEQDPPVMGRDKLIF.

With respect to this clone: A single base is all that separates this from a far larger clone, so a read error is likely. The sample holds other DNA sequences that translate to the same CDR3. The chain combines TRDV2 with TRDJ3; the match to TRDD3 covers 8 bases. The CDR3 is 16 residues long. Germline-derived CDR1 and CDR2 are GEAIGNYY and EKD. CDR3 sequence: CACDGGISWDTRQMFF. For the CDR3, the DNA is TGTGCCTGTGACGGGGGGATAAGCTGGGACACTCGACAGATGTTTTTC.

About this clone itself: A read error likely explains this, since a far larger clone differs by one base. The sample carries other DNA sequences with the same CDR3. This chain joins TRDV2 and TRDJ3, with 9 nucleotides matching TRDD3. Germline V gene sequence: CDR1 GEAIGNYY, CDR2 EKD. J was trimmed by 0 bases and V by 1 base; bases with no gene match: 12. The CDR3 runs 21 residues. In nucleotides, the CDR3 is TGTGCCTGTGACACACTACTGGGGGACCCCAAGGCCTCCTGGGACACCCGACAGATGTTTTTC. Translating gives CACDTLLGDPKASWDTRQMFF.

V gene TRDV3 combines with J gene TRDJ1; 8 bases fit TRDD3. Germline V gene lookup returns CDR1 TVYSNPD and CDR2 GDNSRS (reference sequence). The CDR3 contains 19 residues. With V trimmed by 3 bases and J by 1 base, 22 bases remained unmatched. The chain's CDR3 is CALSPSPCTGDTSTDKLIF. The CDR3 DNA reads TGTGCCTTATCCCCTTCCCCCTGTACTGGGGATACATCCACCGATAAACTCATCTTT.

By sample fraction, this clone is medium-sized. The same CDR3 is also encoded by other DNA sequences in this sample. The gene calls are TRDV2 and TRDJ3; 8 positions agree with TRDD3. J gave up 10 bases and V 3 bases, and 1 base lay outside the gene matches. Germline CDR1 reads GEAIGNYY; CDR2 reads EKD. CDR3 length: 13 residues. This CDR3 is CACDYWGTRQMFF. The DNA for the CDR3 is TGTGCCTGTGACTACTGGGGGACCCGACAGATGTTTTTC.

Notes on this clone: A far larger clone differs by one base, so this is likely a read error. The gene calls are TRDV2 and TRDJ3, with 8 bases aligning to TRDD3. The CDR3 has 18 residues. From germline, CDR1 is GEAIGNYY and CDR2 EKD. The CDR3 reads CACDTGGYLTWDNRQMFF. The DNA for the CDR3 is TGTGCCTGTGACACCGGGGGATATCTGACCTGGGACAACCGACAGATGTTTTTC.

In the case of this clone: This is likely an artifact of a read error, given a far larger clone one base away. Other DNA variants within this sample encode the same CDR3. V and J are TRDV2 and TRDJ3, with TRDD3 matching 10 bases. The CDR3 consists of 19 residues. Germline CDR1 GEAIGNYY, CDR2 EKD. CDR3 loop: CACDTVFGGYSWDTRQMFF. CDR3 DNA sequence: TGTGCCTGTGACACCGTTTTTGGGGGATACTCCTGGGACACACGACAGATGTTTTTC.

As regards this clone: A far more abundant clone sits one base away, making this likely a read error. The chain joins TRDV2 to TRDJ2; TRDD3 matches at 9 bases. This CDR3 is built from 13 residues. Germline V CDR1 and CDR2: GEAIGNYY, EKD. CDR3 bases: TGTGCCTGTGACACCTGGGGGATAGCACAATTCTTCTTT. Residues: CACDTWGIAQFFF.

With regard to this clone: This likely came from a read error, as a far larger clone is one base away. Other DNA sequences in the sample encode the same CDR3. The chain uses TRDV2 and TRDJ2, with 10 positions matching TRDD3. V was pared by 3 bases and J by 0 bases, with 3 bases of the junction left unmatched. The CDR3 length is 16 residues. Germline CDR1 GEAIGNYY, CDR2 EKD. Here the CDR3 DNA reads TGTGCCTGTGACGTGCTGGGGGATACTTTGACAGCACAACTCTTCTTT. Its protein is CACDVLGDTLTAQLFF.

On this clone: A far larger clone is one base from this, pointing to a likely read error. Distinct nucleotide sequences in the sample also encode this CDR3. The rearrangement links TRDV2 to TRDJ3, with 10 bases lining up with TRDD3. The germline CDR1 and CDR2 sequences are GEAIGNYY and EKD. V lost 3 bases to trimming and J lost 3 bases; unmatched junction nucleotides: 13. CDR3 size: 20 residues. CDR3 DNA sequence: TGTGCCTGTGACGTACTGGGGGATTCCGATGGCGGCTGGGACACCCGACAGATGTTTTTC. Its translation: CACDVLGDSDGGWDTRQMFF.

Comments on this clone: With only one base between it and a far larger clone, this is likely a read error. This chain connects TRDV2 to TRDJ1; TRDD3 agrees at 7 bases. Germline V gives CDR1 GEAIGNYY, CDR2 EKD. The CDR3 covers 16 residues. The CDR3 sequence: CASDRGGIRYTDKLIF. The DNA of the CDR3 is TGTGCCAGTGACAGGGGGGGGATTCGGTACACCGATAAACTCATCTTT.

V is TRDV2 and J is TRDJ3; 8 nucleotides line up with TRDD3. Looked up from germline, CDR1 is GEAIGNYY and CDR2 is EKD. The ends lost 2 bases at V and 0 bases at J; junction bases unmatched: 5. The CDR3 loop spans 18 amino acids. This chain's CDR3 is CACDKLGESSWDTRQMFF. The DNA of the CDR3 is TGTGCCTGTGACAAGCTGGGGGAAAGCTCCTGGGACACCCGACAGATGTTTTTC.

This clone is judged large (0.1 to 1%). Different DNA sequences within this sample yield the same CDR3. The V and J genes are TRDV2 and TRDJ3; 11 bases line up with TRDD3. Per the germline V gene, CDR1 is GEAIGNYY and CDR2 is EKD. The CDR3 has 20 residues. Trimming removed 0 bases from V and 0 bases from J; junction bases left unmatched: 6. The CDR3 DNA reads as TGTGCCTGTGACACCACCTATGGGGGATACGGCTCCTGGGACACCCGACAGATGTTTTTC. Translating it yields CACDTTYGGYGSWDTRQMFF.

In regard to this clone: This likely reflects a read error, since a far larger clone is one base away. The chain links TRDV2 to TRDJ1; no reliable D call. Trimming pared 3 bases from V and 4 bases from J, leaving 17 bases between. CDR1 is GEAIGNYY, CDR2 EKD, per germline. The CDR3 consists of 15 residues. The CDR3 reads CACDARAGTDDKLIF. The CDR3 DNA is TGTGCCTGTGACGCCCGAGCTGGTACTGACGATAAACTCATCTTT.

Concerning this clone: This likely traces to a read error, being one base from a far larger clone. V and J are TRDV2 and TRDJ3; TRDD3 matches at 10 bases. The trim removed 2 bases at V and 0 bases at J, leaving 9 bases unmatched. CDR1 and CDR2 from the germline V gene are GEAIGNYY and EKD. The CDR3 runs to 20 residues. The chain's CDR3 is CACDKIIGGYFSWDTRQMFF. CDR3 coding DNA: TGTGCCTGTGACAAAATCATTGGGGGATACTTCTCCTGGGACACCCGACAGATGTTTTTC.